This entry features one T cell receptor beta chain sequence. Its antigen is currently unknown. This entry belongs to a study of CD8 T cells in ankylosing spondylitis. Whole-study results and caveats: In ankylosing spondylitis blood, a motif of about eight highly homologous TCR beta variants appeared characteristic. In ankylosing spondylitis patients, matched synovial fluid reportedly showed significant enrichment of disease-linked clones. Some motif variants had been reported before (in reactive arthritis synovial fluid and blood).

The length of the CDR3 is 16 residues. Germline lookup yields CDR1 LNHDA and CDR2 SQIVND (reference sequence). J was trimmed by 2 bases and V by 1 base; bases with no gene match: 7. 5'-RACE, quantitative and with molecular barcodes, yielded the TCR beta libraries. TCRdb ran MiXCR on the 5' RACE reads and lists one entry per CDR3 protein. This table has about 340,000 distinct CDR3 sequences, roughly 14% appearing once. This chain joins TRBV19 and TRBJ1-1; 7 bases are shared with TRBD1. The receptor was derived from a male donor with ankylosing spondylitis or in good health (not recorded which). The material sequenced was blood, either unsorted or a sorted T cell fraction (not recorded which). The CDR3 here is CASSIGKGGVNTEAFF. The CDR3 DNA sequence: TGTGCCAGTAGTATAGGGAAAGGGGGCGTTAACACTGAAGCTTTCTTT. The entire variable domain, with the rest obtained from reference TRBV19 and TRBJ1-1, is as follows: DGGITQSPKYLFRKEGQNVTLSCEQNLNHDAMYWYRQDPGQGLRLIYYSQIVNDFQKGDIAEGYSVSREKKESFPLTVTSAQKNPTAFYLCASSIGKGGVNTEAFFGQGTRLTVV.